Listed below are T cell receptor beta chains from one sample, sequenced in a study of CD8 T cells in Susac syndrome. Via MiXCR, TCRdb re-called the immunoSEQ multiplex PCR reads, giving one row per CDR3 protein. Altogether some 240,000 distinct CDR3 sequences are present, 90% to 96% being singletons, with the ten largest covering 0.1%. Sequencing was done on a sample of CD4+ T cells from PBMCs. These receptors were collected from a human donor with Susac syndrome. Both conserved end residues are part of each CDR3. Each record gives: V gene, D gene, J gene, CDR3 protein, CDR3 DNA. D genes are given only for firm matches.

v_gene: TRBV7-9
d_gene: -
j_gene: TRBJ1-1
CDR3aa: CASSFRGATEAFF
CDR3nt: TGTGCCAGCAGCTTTAGAGGGGCCACTGAAGCTTTCTTT

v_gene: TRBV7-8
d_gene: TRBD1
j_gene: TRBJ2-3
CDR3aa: CASSLDRGRLNTQYF
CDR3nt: TGTGCCAGCAGCTTAGACAGGGGGCGCCTGAATACGCAGTATTTT

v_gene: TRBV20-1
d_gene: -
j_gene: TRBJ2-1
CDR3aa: CSASQDEQFF
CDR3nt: TGCAGTGCGTCCCAGGATGAGCAGTTCTTC

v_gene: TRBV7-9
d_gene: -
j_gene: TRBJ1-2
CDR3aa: CASSSHGGTYGYTF
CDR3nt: TGTGCCAGCAGCTCCCACGGTGGTACTTATGGCTACACCTTC

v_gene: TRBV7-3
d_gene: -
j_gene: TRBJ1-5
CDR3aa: CASSFDPNQPQHF
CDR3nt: TGTGCCAGCAGCTTCGACCCGAATCAGCCCCAGCATTTT

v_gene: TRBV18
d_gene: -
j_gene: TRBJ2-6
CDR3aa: CASSPQRSGANVLTF
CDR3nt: TGTGCCAGCTCACCGCAACGATCCGGGGCCAACGTCCTGACTTTC

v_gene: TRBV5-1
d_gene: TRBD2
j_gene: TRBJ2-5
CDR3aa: CASSRTGTSGRETQYF
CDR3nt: TGCGCCAGCAGCCGAACCGGGACTAGCGGAAGGGAGACCCAGTACTTC

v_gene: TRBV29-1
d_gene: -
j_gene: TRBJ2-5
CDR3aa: CSPRVQETQYF
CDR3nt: TGCAGCCCCAGGGTTCAAGAGACCCAGTACTTC

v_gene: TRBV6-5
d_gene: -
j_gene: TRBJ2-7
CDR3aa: CASRLYQETYEQYF
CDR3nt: TGTGCCAGCCGTTTGTACCAGGAGACCTACGAGCAGTACTTC

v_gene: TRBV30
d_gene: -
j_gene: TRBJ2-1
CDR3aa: CAWSVRNGGDSYNEQFF
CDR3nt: TGTGCCTGGAGTGTACGTAACGGGGGAGACTCCTACAATGAGCAGTTCTTC

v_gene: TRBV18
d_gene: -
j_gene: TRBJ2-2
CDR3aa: CASSKGPGDTGELFF
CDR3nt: TGTGCCAGCTCGAAGGGACCAGGGGACACCGGGGAGCTGTTTTTT

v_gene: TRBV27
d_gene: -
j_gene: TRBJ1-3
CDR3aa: CASSSESGNTIYF
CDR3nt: TGTGCCAGCAGTTCGGAATCTGGAAACACCATATATTTT

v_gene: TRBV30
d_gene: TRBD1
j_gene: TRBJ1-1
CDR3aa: CAWSVRRTGEAFF
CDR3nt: TGTGCCTGGAGTGTACGGAGGACAGGAGAAGCTTTCTTT

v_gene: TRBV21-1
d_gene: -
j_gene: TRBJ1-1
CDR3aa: CASTRGRTEAFF
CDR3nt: TGTGCCAGCACCCGCGGGCGGACTGAAGCTTTCTTT

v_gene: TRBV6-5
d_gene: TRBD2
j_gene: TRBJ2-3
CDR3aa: CASSYSSGRSPDTQYF
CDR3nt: TGTGCCAGCAGTTACTCGTCCGGGAGGTCGCCAGATACGCAGTATTTT

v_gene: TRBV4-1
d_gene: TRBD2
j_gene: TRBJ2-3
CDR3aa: CASSQLAGVGTDTQYF
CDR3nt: TGCGCCAGCAGCCAACTAGCGGGAGTAGGTACAGATACGCAGTATTTT

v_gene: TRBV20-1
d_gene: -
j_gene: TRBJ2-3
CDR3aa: CSAREGGRRQDTQYF
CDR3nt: TGCAGTGCTAGAGAGGGTGGAAGAAGGCAAGATACGCAGTATTTT

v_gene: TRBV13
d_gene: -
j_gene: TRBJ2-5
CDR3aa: CASTRLGETQYF
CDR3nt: TGTGCCAGCACCAGATTGGGTGAGACCCAGTACTTC

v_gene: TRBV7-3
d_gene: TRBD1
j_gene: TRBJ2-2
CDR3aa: CASSGDRNTGELFF
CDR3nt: TGTGCCAGCAGCGGGGACAGGAACACCGGGGAGCTGTTTTTT

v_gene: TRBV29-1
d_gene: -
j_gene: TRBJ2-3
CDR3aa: CSAKLGDTQYF
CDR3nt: TGCAGCGCCAAACTCGGGGATACGCAGTATTTT

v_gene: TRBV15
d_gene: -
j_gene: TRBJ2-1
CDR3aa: CATSSGRSYNEQFF
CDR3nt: TGTGCCACCAGCAGTGGGAGGTCCTACAATGAGCAGTTCTTC

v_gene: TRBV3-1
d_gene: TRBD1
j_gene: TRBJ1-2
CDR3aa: CASSGTGSLLPYGYTF
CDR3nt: TGTGCCAGCAGCGGGACAGGGTCTCTACTCCCCTATGGCTACACCTTC

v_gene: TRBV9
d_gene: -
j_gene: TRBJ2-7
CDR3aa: CASSVESRGEQYF
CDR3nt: TGTGCCAGCAGCGTAGAATCGCGTGGCGAGCAGTACTTC